The 4 T cell receptor beta chains presented below share a single source sample, sequenced in a study of T cells in localized non-small cell lung cancer. The protocol was immunoSEQ multiplex PCR, while the TCRdb copy is restricted to in-frame clones and leaves out a portion. Altogether around 140,000 clones are present, about 89% being singletons, with the ten largest covering around 1.8%. The source material was peripheral blood, sampled before any cancer treatment. Source of these receptors: a female donor of 60 years or more with stage I lung adenocarcinoma.

This chain links TRBV5-4 with TRBJ2-1; weak D call: TRBD1 (7 bases). Germline V gene lookup returns CDR1 SGHNT and CDR2 YYREEE (reference sequence). This CDR3 is built from 16 residues. V lost 5 bases and J 3 bases, leaving 18 bases between the germline ends. CDR3 residues: CASSQGGLIYYNEQFF. The CDR3 region has the DNA TGTGCCAGCAGTCAGGGGGGACTTATATACTACAATGAGCAGTTCTTC.

V and J are TRBV5-1 and TRBJ1-5; D call uncertain. The V gene's germline CDR1 is SGHRS and CDR2 YFSETQ. CDR3 length: 14 residues. Trimming pared 5 bases from V and 2 bases from J, leaving 11 bases between. The CDR3 nucleotides are TGCGCCAGCAGTGCCTTGGGAGGCAATCAGCCCCAGCATTTT. Translated: CASSALGGNQPQHF.

This sequence joins TRBV5-5 and TRBJ2-7, with D possibly being TRBD2 (6 bases). CDR3 length: 16 residues. CDR1 is SGHKS, CDR2 YYEKEE, per germline (reference sequence). Trimming left V 0 bases short and J 4 bases short, with 17 bases between. The CDR3 DNA sequence: TGTGCCAGCAGCTTGGTTGGAGGGAGTTTTGGGTACGAGCAGTACTTC. It codes for CASSLVGGSFGYEQYF. Variable domain in full (rest from reference TRBV5-5 and TRBJ2-7): DAGVTQSPTHLIKTRGQQVTLRCSPISGHKSVSWYQQVLGQGPQFIFQYYEKEERGRGNFPDRFSARQFPNYSSELNVNALLLGDSALYLCASSLVGGSFGYEQYFGPGTRLTVT.

The chain has TRBV6-6 and TRBJ2-5; D uncertain. The germline gives CDR1 MNHNY, CDR2 SVGAGI (reference sequence). V dropped 6 bases and J dropped 5 bases, with 10 bases sitting between them. The CDR3 has 12 residues. CDR3 sequence: CASSPYLETQYF. As DNA, the CDR3 is TGTGCCAGCAGCCCATACCTGGAGACCCAGTACTTC.